The rows below give T cell receptor beta chains drawn from one sample of a study of Graves' ophthalmopathy and Graves' hyperthyroidism. TCRdb reprocessed the multiplex PCR reads with MiXCR, giving one entry per CDR3 protein. The sample has 350,000 to 450,000 distinct CDR3 sequences; around 16% are singletons. What was sequenced was peripheral blood. Every receptor here comes from a woman aged 18-29 years with Graves' ophthalmopathy. Each CDR3 is given with its conserved first and last residue. Fields, in order: CDR3 DNA, CDR3 protein, J gene, V gene, clone size, D gene. The D gene is left open where the match is weak. Clone sizes are given selectively: once, few, many, or a class where the clone is expanded.

TGTGCCATCAGTGAAGCCGGGACAGCAGCCGAGCAGTACTTC | CAISEAGTAAEQYF | TRBJ2-7 | TRBV6-2/TRBV6-3 | NA | TRBD1
TGTGCCAGCACCACGGGGAGGGAAACCCAGCCCCAGCATTTT | CASTTGRETQPQHF | TRBJ1-5 | TRBV6-2/TRBV6-3 | NA | NA
TGTGCCAGCTCGTCGGGCAGGGAAAGTTACGAGCAGTACTTC | CASSSGRESYEQYF | TRBJ2-7 | TRBV12-3/TRBV12-4 | many | NA
TGCGCCAGCAGCTTGTACCGAGGTCCAGGGAGCTCCTATAATTCACCCCTCCACTTT | CASSLYRGPGSSYNSPLHF | TRBJ1-6 | TRBV5-1 | many | NA
TGTGCCAGCAGCTTAGGTCCGGTGAACACTGAAGCTTTCTTT | CASSLGPVNTEAFF | TRBJ1-1 | TRBV7-2 | many | NA
TGTGCCAGCAGCTTAGATGGGCGGGGTGTCGGCACCGGGGAGCTGTTTTTT | CASSLDGRGVGTGELFF | TRBJ2-2 | TRBV11-1 | many | NA
TGTGCCAGCACCTTAGACAGGGTCGGGGGCAATCAGCCCCAGCATTTT | CASTLDRVGGNQPQHF | TRBJ1-5 | TRBV12-3/TRBV12-4 | many | TRBD1
TGTGCCTCTGGGGAGCCTTCAAATCGGGCAAGAGAGACCCAGTACTTC | CASGEPSNRARETQYF | TRBJ2-5 | TRBV28 | NA | NA
TGCAGTGCTAGAGTCCGGACTTCGGGACAGCCCCAGGGCGAGCAGTACTTC | CSARVRTSGQPQGEQYF | TRBJ2-7 | TRBV20-1 | NA | TRBD1
TGTGCCACCAGCAGAGATGACAGGGGCGTAGACACTGAAGCTTTCTTT | CATSRDDRGVDTEAFF | TRBJ1-1 | TRBV15 | NA | TRBD1
TGTGCCAGCAGTGAAGGGGCCAGTTACTACGAGCAGTACTTC | CASSEGASYYEQYF | TRBJ2-7 | TRBV6-1 | NA | NA
TGTGCCAGCAGAAAGACACTGAACTATGGCTACACCTTC | CASRKTLNYGYTF | TRBJ1-2 | TRBV6-2/TRBV6-3 | many | NA
TGTGCCAGCAGCTTAGCAGGGACAGAGTACATGAACACTGAAGCTTTCTTT | CASSLAGTEYMNTEAFF | TRBJ1-1 | TRBV7-2 | many | TRBD1
TGTGCCAGCAGTTTATTTGGACAGGGCCAGGAGACCCAGTACTTC | CASSLFGQGQETQYF | TRBJ2-5 | TRBV12-3/TRBV12-4 | many | TRBD1
TGTGCCAGCAGTCATCCGCCCGGGGGGACTAGCGGGAGTAAGAGGGGCAAAAACATTCAGTACTTC | CASSHPPGGTSGSKRGKNIQYF | TRBJ2-4 | TRBV6-2/TRBV6-3 | many | TRBD2
TGTGCCATCAGTGAAAGGTCAGGCCTGAACACTGAAGCTTTCTTT | CAISERSGLNTEAFF | TRBJ1-1 | TRBV10-3 | NA | NA
TGTGCCAGCAGCTTAGTCAACAGGGGTTCCTACGAGCAGTACTTC | CASSLVNRGSYEQYF | TRBJ2-7 | TRBV11-2 | NA | TRBD1
TGCAGTGCTATTCTGCCAGGAGTTGAGCAGTACTTC | CSAILPGVEQYF | TRBJ2-7 | TRBV20-1 | NA | NA
TGTGCCAGCAATCAGGACAGCTACGAGCAGTACTTC | CASNQDSYEQYF | TRBJ2-7 | TRBV2 | NA | NA
TGTGCCAGCAGTTACTCTCCACAGGGGCCCAGCTCCTACGAGCAGTACTTC | CASSYSPQGPSSYEQYF | TRBJ2-7 | TRBV6-5 | many | TRBD1
TGTGCCAGCAGTTACTCGACCGGAGCGAAATATAATTCACCCCTCCACTTT | CASSYSTGAKYNSPLHF | TRBJ1-6 | TRBV6-2/TRBV6-3 | many | NA
TGTGCCAGCAGTGAACAGGGGGCTATTTACGAGCAGTACTTC | CASSEQGAIYEQYF | TRBJ2-7 | TRBV6-1 | NA | TRBD1
TGTGCCAGCAGCTGGACTAGCGGGAAAAGGAGCGAGCAGTACTTC | CASSWTSGKRSEQYF | TRBJ2-7 | TRBV13 | NA | TRBD2
TGTGCCAGCAGTTTAACCTCTAGCGGGGGACCCTACGAGCAGTACTTC | CASSLTSSGGPYEQYF | TRBJ2-7 | TRBV28 | many | TRBD2
TGTGCCAGCGCAATGCCAGGGGGTCAGGACACCGGGGAGCTGTTTTTT | CASAMPGGQDTGELFF | TRBJ2-2 | TRBV6-2/TRBV6-3 | many | TRBD1
TGTGCCATCAGTGAGTCGGTCCGGGGGGCCGGGGAGACCCAGTACTTC | CAISESVRGAGETQYF | TRBJ2-5 | TRBV10-3 | many | NA
TGCAGCGTTGATAGGATCAGCTCTGGAAACACCATATATTTT | CSVDRISSGNTIYF | TRBJ1-3 | TRBV29-1 | many | NA
TGTGCCAGCAGTGACGGGACAACGCATGAAAAACTGTTTTTT | CASSDGTTHEKLFF | TRBJ1-4 | TRBV6-2/TRBV6-3 | many | NA
TGTGCCAGCAGTCCCAGGGGCGGGTCTCCCGAGCAGTACTTC | CASSPRGGSPEQYF | TRBJ2-7 | TRBV7-2 | many | NA
TGTGCCAGCTCACCAGATGGTCCGGGCTACACCTTC | CASSPDGPGYTF | TRBJ1-2 | TRBV18 | NA | NA
TGTGCCAGCAGCTTATCAGGGGCGCCCGGCCAGCCCCAGCATTTT | CASSLSGAPGQPQHF | TRBJ1-5 | TRBV7-2 | many | NA
TGTGCCAGCAGTTTAGCCCAGGGACTGCAGCCCCAGCATTTT | CASSLAQGLQPQHF | TRBJ1-5 | TRBV12-3/TRBV12-4 | many | NA
TGTGCCAGCAGCGTAGAGGTGAACACTGAAGCTTTCTTT | CASSVEVNTEAFF | TRBJ1-1 | TRBV9 | many | NA
TGTGCCACCAGCAGGTTAGGGGTCGGGGCCAACGTCCTGACTTTC | CATSRLGVGANVLTF | TRBJ2-6 | TRBV15 | many | NA
TGTGCCAGCAGTTCGGGACTAGCGAGAACTAGCGAGCAGTACTTC | CASSSGLARTSEQYF | TRBJ2-7 | TRBV6-5 | NA | TRBD2
TGTGCCAGTAGGGTCCGCACGTTAGGGGCCCTCTTTCCCGGGGAGCTGTTTTTT | CASRVRTLGALFPGELFF | TRBJ2-2 | TRBV19 | many | NA
TGTGCCAGCAGGACGACAGGGGGCCGGGACACCATATATTTT | CASRTTGGRDTIYF | TRBJ1-3 | TRBV12-3/TRBV12-4 | many | TRBD1
TGTGCCAGCACCCGACAGGAGAACACTGAAGCTTTCTTT | CASTRQENTEAFF | TRBJ1-1 | TRBV28 | many | NA
TGCGCCAGCAGCCAAGAGGCTTCAGGGGCGGCCTATAATTCACCCCTCCACTTT | CASSQEASGAAYNSPLHF | TRBJ1-6 | TRBV4-3 | many | NA